The 22 T cell receptor beta chains listed next were all sequenced from one sample in a study of liver allograft versus peripheral blood T cells. Study at large: Recipients' peripheral blood served as the comparator for T cell receptor repertoires in transplanted livers.

MiXCR was run by TCRdb on the reads, yielding one entry per CDR3 protein. In the table there are about 5,300 distinct CDR3 sequences, about 17% of which are singletons. The receptors come from a human patient who had a liver transplant. Some T cells may possibly be graft donor cells.

By frequency in the sample, this clonotype is medium-sized. V is TRBV27 and J is TRBJ2-2, with a possible D match to TRBD2 (5 bases). V was cut by 3 bases and J by 7 bases, with 18 bases left in between. This CDR3 spans 16 amino acids. Germline V gene data show CDR1 as MNHEY and CDR2 as SMNVEV (reference sequence). Here the CDR3 reads CASSFLTSGRSGELFF. CDR3 nucleotides: TGTGCCAGCAGTTTTTTGACGTCGGGGAGAAGCGGGGAGCTGTTTTTT.

This clonotype was recorded at least ten times. V is TRBV6-2 or TRBV6-3 and J is TRBJ2-7; D gene unclear. The germline gives CDR1 MNHEY, CDR2 SVGEGT. The CDR3 spans 13 residues. Trimming left V 6 bases short and J 1 base short, with 10 bases between. The DNA of the CDR3 is TGTGCCAGCAGCTCGATTCGGTCCTACGAGCAGTACTTC. Amino acids: CASSSIRSYEQYF.

This clonotype was seen a few times. V is TRBV6-5 and J is TRBJ2-5; D unresolved. The CDR3 is 14 residues long. Germline V gene sequence: CDR1 MNHEY, CDR2 SVGAGI. V lost 0 bases to trimming and J lost 5 bases, with 10 bases between them. In DNA form, the CDR3 reads TGTGCCAGCAGTTACTCTAGCAGGCGGGAGACCCAGTACTTC. Translation gives CASSYSSRRETQYF.

Relative to its sample, this clonotype is medium-sized. This CDR3 reads CASRDSYNSPLHF. The CDR3 DNA reads TGTGCCAGCAGGGACTCCTATAATTCACCCCTCCACTTT. The genes are TRBV28 and TRBJ1-6; D ambiguous. The germline gives CDR1 MDHEN, CDR2 SYDVKM. V dropped 6 bases and J dropped 0 bases, with 3 bases sitting between them. CDR3 length: 13 residues.

Relative to its sample, this clonotype is medium-sized. This chain connects TRBV6-5 to TRBJ2-6; D remains ambiguous. This CDR3 region has 15 residues. Germline-derived CDR1 and CDR2 are MNHEY and SVGAGI. V lost 6 bases and J 0 bases, leaving 9 bases between the germline ends. CDR3 residues: CASRKASSGANVLTF. The CDR3 bases are TGTGCCAGCAGGAAGGCTAGCTCTGGGGCCAACGTCCTGACTTTC.

Details on this clonotype: With a much larger clone just one base away, this may be a read error. The rearrangement links TRBV6-5 to TRBJ2-7, with TRBD1 as a possible D gene (6 bases). The length of the CDR3 is 12 residues. V lost 9 bases and J lost 2, with 11 bases in between. From germline, CDR1 is MNHEY and CDR2 SVGAGI. The CDR3 coding sequence is TGTGCCAGAAGTGAGGGGGCCTACGAGCAGTACTTC. Translation: CARSEGAYEQYF.

Relative to its sample, this clonotype is medium-sized. This sequence joins TRBV5-4 and TRBJ2-2, with a possible D match to TRBD2 (6 bases). The germline V gene encodes CDR1 SGHNT and CDR2 YYREEE (reference sequence). Trimming shortened V by 3 bases and J by 0 bases, and 12 bases separated the two germline ends. The CDR3 runs 16 residues. CDR3 sequence reads: CASSSPGGANTGELFF. The DNA for the CDR3 is TGTGCCAGCAGCTCCCCCGGAGGGGCGAACACCGGGGAGCTGTTTTTT.

The chain combines TRBV18 with TRBJ1-1; D may be TRBD1 (5 bases). This CDR3 region has 13 residues. V lost 3 bases and J 3 bases, leaving 8 bases between the germline ends. Germline CDR1 reads KGHSH; CDR2 reads LQKENI. The CDR3 here is CASSPGRDTEAFF. The CDR3 DNA sequence: TGTGCCAGCTCACCGGGGCGGGACACTGAAGCTTTCTTT.

This clonotype is medium-sized in the sample. The gene calls are TRBV29-1 and TRBJ1-2; no firm D call. In germline, CDR1 is SQVTM, CDR2 ANQGSEA. The CDR3 extends over 11 amino acids. Trimming took off 4 bases at V and 3 bases at J, with 6 bases between the two ends. The CDR3 coding sequence is TGCAGCGTTGGGGATTACTATGGCTACACCTTC. This gives the protein CSVGDYYGYTF.

This clonotype is judged medium-sized (0.01 to 0.1%). The chain joins TRBV19 to TRBJ2-3; TRBD2 matches at 10 bases. The CDR3 loop spans 15 amino acids. Germline CDR1 reads LNHDA; CDR2 reads SQIVND (reference sequence). The trim removed 4 bases at V and 1 base at J, leaving 2 bases unmatched. CDR3 sequence reads: CASSTGTSGTDTQYF. In nucleotides, the CDR3 is TGTGCCAGTAGTACCGGGACTAGCGGCACAGATACGCAGTATTTT.

This clonotype was recorded many times. The genes are TRBV6-1 and TRBJ1-1; the D gene is possibly TRBD1 (6 bases). V lost 7 bases and J 2 bases, leaving 14 bases between the germline ends. This CDR3 contains 14 residues. Germline V gene data show CDR1 as MNHNS and CDR2 as SASEGT. The CDR3 DNA is TGTGCCAGCACCAGGGACATTGCTAACACTGAAGCTTTCTTT. This sequence encodes CASTRDIANTEAFF.

Turning to this clonotype: A much larger clone differs from this one at a single base, so this may be a read error. CDR3 protein: CASTFWAGGELFF. CDR3 DNA sequence: TGTGCCAGCACTTTCTGGGCCGGCGGGGAGCTGTTTTTT. The rearrangement links TRBV6-2 or TRBV6-3 to TRBJ2-2; no definite D call. This CDR3 spans 13 amino acids. V gave up 7 bases and J gave up 7 bases, with 13 bases separating them. Germline-derived CDR1 and CDR2 are MNHEY and SVGEGT.

The chain uses TRBV6-2 or TRBV6-3 and TRBJ2-2; no clear D gene. The CDR3 length is 13 residues. V was pared by 7 bases and J by 1 base, with 7 bases between. CDR1 and CDR2 (germline): MNHEY, SVGEGT. For the CDR3, the DNA is TGTGCCAGCAATTGGGGGAACACCGGGGAGCTGTTTTTT. This codes for CASNWGNTGELFF.

This clonotype rates as medium-sized. The chain recombines TRBV6-5 with TRBJ1-6; 8 bases are shared with TRBD1. The trim removed 6 bases at V and 7 bases at J, leaving 8 bases unmatched. CDR1 is MNHEY and CDR2 is SVGAGI in the germline V gene. The CDR3 is made up of 15 amino acids. This chain's CDR3 is CASSPQGANNSPLHF. As DNA, the CDR3 is TGTGCCAGCAGCCCCCAGGGGGCGAACAATTCACCCCTCCACTTT.

This clonotype qualifies as medium-sized. The chain has TRBV28 and TRBJ2-1, with 9 bases identical to TRBD1. CDR3 length equals 12 residues. J gave up 8 bases and V 6 bases, and 2 bases lay outside the gene matches. Germline lookup yields CDR1 MDHEN and CDR2 SYDVKM. The CDR3 DNA reads as TGTGCCAGCAGCTGGACAGGGGATGAGCAGTTCTTC. Its protein is CASSWTGDEQFF.

This clonotype is labeled as medium-sized. The chain is built from TRBV7-9 and TRBJ1-2; D call uncertain. Germline CDR1 reads SEHNR; CDR2 reads FQNEAQ (reference sequence). V was trimmed by 0 bases and J by 11 bases, leaving 16 bases between them. The CDR3 extends over 14 amino acids. CDR3 protein: CASSLAPLWVFYTF. In DNA form, the CDR3 reads TGTGCCAGCAGCTTAGCCCCGCTGTGGGTTTTTTACACCTTC.

Within the sample, this clonotype is medium-sized (0.01 to 0.1%). The chain joins TRBV6-6 to TRBJ2-7; the match to TRBD1 covers 10 bases. The CDR3 consists of 16 residues. From germline, CDR1 is MNHNY and CDR2 SVGAGI (reference sequence). Trimming cost V 6 bases and J 4 bases; bases outside gene matches: 12. The CDR3 region is CASRPSLRDRGYEQYF. In DNA form, the CDR3 reads TGTGCCAGCAGACCCTCCCTCCGGGACAGGGGTTACGAGCAGTACTTC.

This clonotype is categorized as medium-sized (0.01 to 0.1%). The CDR3 here is CASSFSGGAHYEQYF. The CDR3 coding sequence is TGTGCCAGCAGCTTCAGTGGGGGGGCGCACTACGAGCAGTACTTC. The chain combines TRBV7-2 with TRBJ2-7; the D gene is possibly TRBD2 (7 bases). The CDR3 runs to 15 residues. CDR1 is SGHTA, CDR2 FQGNSA, per germline. V was shortened by 3 bases and J by 3 bases, with 15 bases between the two germline ends.

In this sample, this clonotype is medium-sized. The chain is built from TRBV28 and TRBJ2-1; 7 bases align to TRBD2. Trimming took 6 bases from V and 4 from J; bases not matched to a gene: 9. This CDR3 spans 15 amino acids. Germline V CDR1 and CDR2: MDHEN, SYDVKM. CDR3 nucleotide sequence: TGTGCCAGCAGCCAGCGGGACGGTAGATACAATGAGCAGTTCTTC. It translates to CASSQRDGRYNEQFF.

V and J are TRBV6-5 and TRBJ2-1; weak D call: TRBD2 (5 bases). CDR3 length: 14 amino acids. Germline CDR1 MNHEY, CDR2 SVGAGI. The V end lost 3 bases, the J end lost 9 bases, and 15 bases lay between the germline ends. CDR3 protein: CASSYYRLSVEQFF. The CDR3 nucleotides read TGTGCCAGCAGTTATTATCGACTATCGGTTGAGCAGTTCTTC.

This clonotype came up many times. The chain joins TRBV7-9 to TRBJ2-3, with 16 bases aligning to TRBD2. Germline CDR1 reads SEHNR; CDR2 reads FQNEAQ (reference sequence). There are 20 residues in the CDR3. V was pared by 5 bases and J by 2 bases, with 13 bases of the junction left unmatched. The DNA of the CDR3 is TGTGCCAGCAGCAAATGGGGACTAGCGGGAGGGCCATATCCCACAGATACGCAGTATTTT. Its protein is CASSKWGLAGGPYPTDTQYF.

This chain joins TRBV9 and TRBJ2-3, with TRBD2 matching 14 bases. The CDR3 runs 18 residues. The trim removed 5 bases at V and 4 bases at J, leaving 12 bases unmatched. Per germline, CDR1 SGDLS and CDR2 YYNGEE. CDR3 sequence reads: CASSSPPGLAGVSDTQYF. Written as DNA, the CDR3 is TGTGCCAGCAGTTCTCCTCCGGGACTAGCGGGAGTATCAGATACGCAGTATTTT.